The 5 T cell receptor beta chains presented below share a single source sample, sequenced in a study of cytomegalovirus exposure and HLA in healthy donors. It was with 60 Vbeta and 13 Jbeta primers that the PCR ran. Assay used: immunoSEQ multiplex PCR; TCRdb lists only in-frame clones, some missing. The profile covers about 42,000 clones, with about 47% appearing a single time and about 12% taken by the ten largest. The sample consisted of PBMCs. These receptors were collected from a human donor in good health.

There are a few counts of this clone. This chain uses TRBV27 with TRBJ2-6; 7 bases fit TRBD1. The CDR3 extends over 13 amino acids. Trimming removed 11 bases from V and 2 bases from J; junction bases left unmatched: 3. Germline loops: CDR1 MNHEY, CDR2 SMNVEV (reference sequence). As DNA, the CDR3 is TGTGCCTCACAGGGGCCTGGGGCCAACGTCCTGACTTTC. Its translation is CASQGPGANVLTF.

The rearrangement joins TRBV2 to TRBJ2-7, with D perhaps matching TRBD2 (5 bases). V lost 6 bases, J lost 4 bases, and 13 bases lay in between. The CDR3 loop spans 13 amino acids. Germline-derived CDR1 and CDR2 are SNHLY and FYNNEI. The CDR3: CASSVLAGYEQYF. Written as DNA, the CDR3 is TGTGCCAGCAGCGTCCTTGCGGGTTACGAGCAGTACTTC.

The chain links TRBV11-2 to TRBJ2-2; D unclear. Deletions cut 7 bases from V and 3 bases from J, with 12 bases between. Germline V gene data show CDR1 as SGHAT and CDR2 as FQNNGV. The CDR3 is 14 residues long. The CDR3 region is CASNPLPDTGELFF. DNA of the CDR3: TGTGCCAGCAATCCTCTCCCGGACACCGGGGAGCTGTTTTTT.

The chain recombines TRBV29-1 with TRBJ2-7; maybe TRBD2 (5 bases). The CDR3 runs 15 residues. V lost 6 bases, J lost 0 bases, and 18 bases lay in between. Germline V gene lookup returns CDR1 SQVTM and CDR2 ANQGSEA. In DNA form, the CDR3 reads TGCAGCGTCAAATATAGGACGGGAAGCTCCTACGAGCAGTACTTC. As protein: CSVKYRTGSSYEQYF.

This chain joins TRBV6-5 and TRBJ2-5; TRBD2 agrees at 7 bases. The CDR3 consists of 16 residues. Germline V gene sequence: CDR1 MNHEY, CDR2 SVGAGI. V gave up 2 bases and J gave up 2 bases; unmatched junction bases: 8. The CDR3 is CASSYGSSGNQETQYF. The CDR3 nucleotides are TGTGCCAGCAGTTACGGGTCTAGCGGAAATCAAGAGACCCAGTACTTC.